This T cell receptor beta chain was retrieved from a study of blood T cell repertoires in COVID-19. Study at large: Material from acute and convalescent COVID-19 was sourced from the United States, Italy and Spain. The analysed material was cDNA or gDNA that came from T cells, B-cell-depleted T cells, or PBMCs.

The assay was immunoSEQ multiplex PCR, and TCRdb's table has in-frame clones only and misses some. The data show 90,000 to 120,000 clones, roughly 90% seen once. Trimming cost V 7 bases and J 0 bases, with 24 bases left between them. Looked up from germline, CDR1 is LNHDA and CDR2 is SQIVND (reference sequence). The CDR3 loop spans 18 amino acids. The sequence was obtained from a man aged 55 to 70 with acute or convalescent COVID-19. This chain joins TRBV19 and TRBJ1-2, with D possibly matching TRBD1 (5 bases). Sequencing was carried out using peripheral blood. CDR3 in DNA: TGTGCCAGTACCGACCGCGGGGGTTTCGGGCTAACTAACTATGGCTACACCTTC. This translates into CASTDRGGFGLTNYGYTF.